Listed below are T cell receptor beta chains from one sample, sequenced in a study of regulatory T cells in long-lasting Graves disease. TCRdb reprocessed the multiplex PCR reads via MiXCR and lists one record per CDR3 protein. The profile shows 300,000 to 400,000 distinct CDR3 sequences, over 15% of them singletons. The sample also formed part of further work on T cells in Graves' hyperthyroidism and ophthalmopathy.

Sequences were derived from peripheral blood mononuclear cells (PBMCs), sampled at new diagnosis, from a patient treated with antithyroid drugs. The source is a man aged 35 to 55 with Graves disease. CDR3s include the opening cysteine and the closing phenylalanine or tryptophan. The D gene is left open where the match is weak. Expanded clones are given a class, and other clones once, few, many or no size at all.

d_call	clone_size	v_call	j_call	cdr3_nt	cdr3_aa
NA	NA	TRBV28	TRBJ2-5	TGTGCCAGCAGCACACAACTCGGACCCCAACCGGAGACCCAGTACTTC	CASSTQLGPQPETQYF
NA	NA	TRBV4-2	TRBJ2-2	TGTGCCAGCAGCCAAGAGGGGGTCCCCGGGGAGCTGTTTTTT	CASSQEGVPGELFF
NA	many	TRBV6-5	TRBJ2-5	TGTGCCAGCAGTTACTCTGAAATCCAAGAGACCCAGTACTTC	CASSYSEIQETQYF
NA	many	TRBV18	TRBJ2-2	TGTGCCAGCTCCCGTGTCCGGACAGATCTTAACACCGGGGAGCTGTTTTTT	CASSRVRTDLNTGELFF
TRBD1	many	TRBV2	TRBJ1-2	TGTGCCAGCAGACAGGGGATAAACTATGGCTACACCTTC	CASRQGINYGYTF
TRBD2	many	TRBV20-1	TRBJ2-7	TGCAGTGCCCACAAGCGGGGGGACTCTTCCTACGAGCAGTACTTC	CSAHKRGDSSYEQYF
NA	many	TRBV11-2	TRBJ1-4	TGTGCCAGCAGGGGGATTGGGTATACTAATGAAAAACTGTTTTTT	CASRGIGYTNEKLFF
NA	NA	TRBV6-1	TRBJ1-1	TGTGCCAGCAGTGAGGTACAGGGTGCATGGACTGAAGCTTTCTTT	CASSEVQGAWTEAFF
NA	many	TRBV2	TRBJ1-3	TGTGCCAGCAAATTACAGGTCTCTGGAAACACCATATATTTT	CASKLQVSGNTIYF
NA	few	TRBV6-2/TRBV6-3	TRBJ2-5	TGTGCCAGCAGTTACTCGGTGGTGGAGACCCAGTACTTC	CASSYSVVETQYF
TRBD1	many	TRBV20-1	TRBJ1-1	TGCAGTGCTAGAGATCGACAGGGGGCGCTTCGCACTGAAGCTTTCTTT	CSARDRQGALRTEAFF
TRBD1	NA	TRBV11-3	TRBJ1-3	TGTGCCAGCAGACCTACAGGGGGCACTGGAAACACCATATATTTT	CASRPTGGTGNTIYF
NA	many	TRBV2	TRBJ2-1	TGTGCCGCGGCGGGGCTACCCGACTACAATGAGCAGTTCTTC	CAAAGLPDYNEQFF
TRBD1	many	TRBV2	TRBJ1-2	TGTGCCAGCAGTTCCCGGGACAGGGTTCACGGCTACACCTTC	CASSSRDRVHGYTF
NA	many	TRBV20-1	TRBJ1-5	TGCAGTGCTAGAGATCTTGCCGGGGGTCAGCCCCAGCATTTT	CSARDLAGGQPQHF
NA	NA	TRBV28	TRBJ2-6	TGTGCCAGCAGTTCCCCGGGCAGCCCTGGGGCCAACGTCCTGACTTTC	CASSSPGSPGANVLTF
NA	many	TRBV6-1	TRBJ1-1	TGTGCCAGCAACACGGGACCCAGGTCGGTTACTGAAGCTTTCTTT	CASNTGPRSVTEAFF
TRBD2	many	TRBV5-4	TRBJ2-1	TGTGCCAGCAGCTTGGGGCTAGCGGGGCCGGGGGGGGGTGATGAGCAGTTCTTC	CASSLGLAGPGGGDEQFF
TRBD1	few	TRBV5-6	TRBJ2-1	TGTGCCAGCAGCTTCGACAGGGGGCGATCCAATGAGCAGTTCTTC	CASSFDRGRSNEQFF
TRBD1	many	TRBV2	TRBJ1-1	TGTGCCAGCAGAGGTCCAGGGGGCATAGGTGAAGCTTTCTTT	CASRGPGGIGEAFF
NA	few	TRBV12-3/TRBV12-4	TRBJ2-1	TGTGCCAGCTTGGGGGCCATAAGCTCCTACAATGAGCAGTTCTTC	CASLGAISSYNEQFF
NA	many	TRBV28	TRBJ1-4	TGTGCCAGCAGTTTGGCAGCCCGTGTGTTTTTT	CASSLAARVFF
NA	many	TRBV7-9	TRBJ1-6	TGTGCCAGCAGCTTAGTTGGGGCTGGGTCACCCCTCCACTTT	CASSLVGAGSPLHF
NA	many	TRBV3-1	TRBJ2-3	TGTGCCAGCAGCCAGGTCTCGAGTGCAGATACGCAGTATTTT	CASSQVSSADTQYF
NA	many	TRBV19	TRBJ1-6	TGTGCCAGTAGTATTCGGCCGAATTCACCCCTCCACTTT	CASSIRPNSPLHF
NA	many	TRBV11-2	TRBJ2-3	TGTGCCAGCAGCTTAGATTGGGGGGGGGCACATACGCAGTATTTT	CASSLDWGGAHTQYF
NA	many	TRBV11-2	TRBJ2-7	TGTGCCAGCAGCCCATGGACACCTTCCTCCTACGAGCAGTACTTC	CASSPWTPSSYEQYF
NA	NA	TRBV28	TRBJ1-2	TGTGCCAGCAGTTCCCCGGACATCAGATTTTATGGCTACACCTTC	CASSSPDIRFYGYTF
NA	NA	TRBV19	TRBJ2-3	TGTGCCAGTAGTATAGATTCCCGGGGCTTCGATACGCAGTATTTT	CASSIDSRGFDTQYF
TRBD1	many	TRBV28	TRBJ2-7	TGTGCCAGCGGGGCACCCGGGACAGCTTACGAGCAGTACTTC	CASGAPGTAYEQYF
NA	NA	TRBV15	TRBJ1-1	TGTGCCACCAGCAGGGGATTCAACACTGAAGCTTTCTTT	CATSRGFNTEAFF
NA	few	TRBV5-8	TRBJ1-4	TGTGCCAGCAGTTCAATACAGGGAATTTATGAAAAACTGTTTTTT	CASSSIQGIYEKLFF
NA	many	TRBV20-1	TRBJ2-7	TGCAGTGTAACAGGGCTTCTGGAAGAGCAGTACTTC	CSVTGLLEEQYF
NA	many	TRBV24-1	TRBJ2-5	TGTGCCACCAGTGACGGCGACGGTCACCAAGAGACCCAGTACTTC	CATSDGDGHQETQYF
TRBD2	many	TRBV2	TRBJ2-5	TGTGCCAGCAGTGATCTAGCGGGGGGGCCACAAGAGACCCAGTACTTC	CASSDLAGGPQETQYF
NA	many	TRBV28	TRBJ2-7	TGTGCCAGCGGACAGTGGGGACACGACTACGAGCAGTACTTC	CASGQWGHDYEQYF
TRBD2	NA	TRBV20-1	TRBJ2-2	TGCAGTGCTAGTACGCAGCGGGGGCATACGAACACCGGGGAGCTGTTTTTT	CSASTQRGHTNTGELFF